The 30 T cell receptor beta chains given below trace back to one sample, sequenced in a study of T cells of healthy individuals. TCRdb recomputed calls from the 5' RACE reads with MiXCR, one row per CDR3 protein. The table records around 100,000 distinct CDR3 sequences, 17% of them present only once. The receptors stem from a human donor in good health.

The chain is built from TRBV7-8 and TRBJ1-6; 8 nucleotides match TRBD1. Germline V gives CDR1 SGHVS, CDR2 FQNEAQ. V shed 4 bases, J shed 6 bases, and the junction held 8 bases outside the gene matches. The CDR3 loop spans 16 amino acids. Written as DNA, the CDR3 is TGTGCCAGCAGCTCGCGGCGGGGACAGGTTAATTCACCCCTCCACTTT. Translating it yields CASSSRRGQVNSPLHF.

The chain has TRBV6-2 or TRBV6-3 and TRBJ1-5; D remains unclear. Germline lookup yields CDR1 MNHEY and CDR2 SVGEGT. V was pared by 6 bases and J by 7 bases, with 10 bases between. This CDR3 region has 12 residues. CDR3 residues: CASSRMGQPQHF. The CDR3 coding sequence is TGTGCCAGCAGCCGCATGGGACAGCCCCAGCATTTT.

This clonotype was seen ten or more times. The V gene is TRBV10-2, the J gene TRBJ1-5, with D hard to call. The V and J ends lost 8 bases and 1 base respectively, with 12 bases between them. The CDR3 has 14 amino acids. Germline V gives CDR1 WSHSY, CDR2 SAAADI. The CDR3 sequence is CASPGTGSNQPQHF. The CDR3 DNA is TGCGCCAGCCCAGGCACGGGGAGCAATCAGCCCCAGCATTTT.

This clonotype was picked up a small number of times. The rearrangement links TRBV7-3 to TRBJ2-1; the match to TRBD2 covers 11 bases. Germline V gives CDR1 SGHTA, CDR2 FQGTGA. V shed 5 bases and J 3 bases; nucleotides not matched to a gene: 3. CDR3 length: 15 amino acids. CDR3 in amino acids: CASSQGLAVYNEQFF. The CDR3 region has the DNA TGTGCCAGCAGCCAGGGACTAGCGGTCTACAATGAGCAGTTCTTC.

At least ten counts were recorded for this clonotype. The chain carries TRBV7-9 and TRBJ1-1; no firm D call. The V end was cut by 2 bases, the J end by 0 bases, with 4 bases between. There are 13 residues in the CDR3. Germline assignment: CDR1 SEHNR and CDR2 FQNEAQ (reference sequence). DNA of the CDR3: TGTGCCAGCAGCTTAATTATGAACACTGAAGCTTTCTTT. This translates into CASSLIMNTEAFF.

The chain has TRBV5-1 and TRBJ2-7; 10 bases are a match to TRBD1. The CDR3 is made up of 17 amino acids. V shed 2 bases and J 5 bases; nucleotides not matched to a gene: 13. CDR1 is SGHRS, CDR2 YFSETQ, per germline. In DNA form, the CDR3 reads TGCGCCAGCAGCTTATTCGTGGCTCGGGGGACAGGGGACGAGCAGTACTTC. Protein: CASSLFVARGTGDEQYF. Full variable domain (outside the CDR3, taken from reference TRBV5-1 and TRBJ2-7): KAGVTQTPRYLIKTRGQQVTLSCSPISGHRSVSWYQQTPGQGLQFLFEYFSETQRNKGNFPGRFSGRQFSNSRSEMNVSTLELGDSALYLCASSLFVARGTGDEQYFGPGTRLTVT.

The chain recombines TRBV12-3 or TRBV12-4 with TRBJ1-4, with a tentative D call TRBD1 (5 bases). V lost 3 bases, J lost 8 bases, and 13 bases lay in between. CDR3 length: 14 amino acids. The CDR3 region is CASSFLGDWEKLFF. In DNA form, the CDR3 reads TGTGCCAGCAGTTTCTTAGGGGATTGGGAAAAACTGTTTTTT.

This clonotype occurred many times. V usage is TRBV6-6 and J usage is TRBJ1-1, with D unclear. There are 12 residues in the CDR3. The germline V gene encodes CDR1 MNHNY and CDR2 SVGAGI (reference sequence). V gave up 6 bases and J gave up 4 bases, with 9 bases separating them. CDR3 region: CASSTLGTEAFF. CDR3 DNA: TGTGCCAGCAGCACCTTAGGCACTGAAGCTTTCTTT.

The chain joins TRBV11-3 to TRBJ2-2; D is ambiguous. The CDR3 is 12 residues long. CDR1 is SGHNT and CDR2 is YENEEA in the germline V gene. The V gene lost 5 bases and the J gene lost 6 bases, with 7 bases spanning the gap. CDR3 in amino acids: CASSQISGELFF. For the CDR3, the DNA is TGTGCCAGCAGCCAGATCTCCGGGGAGCTGTTTTTT. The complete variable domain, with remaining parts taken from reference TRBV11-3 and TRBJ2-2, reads EAGVVQSPRYKIIEKKQPVAFWCNPISGHNTLYWYLQNLGQGPELLIRYENEEAVDDSQLPKDRFSAERLKGVDSTLKIQPAELGDSAVYLCASSQISGELFFGEGSRLTVL.

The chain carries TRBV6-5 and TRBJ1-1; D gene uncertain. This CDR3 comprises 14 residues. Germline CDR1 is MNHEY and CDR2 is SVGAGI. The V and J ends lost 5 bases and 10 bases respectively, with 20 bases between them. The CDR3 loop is CASSPGRTDRGAFF. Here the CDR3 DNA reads TGTGCCAGCAGTCCAGGACGGACCGACCGGGGAGCTTTCTTT.

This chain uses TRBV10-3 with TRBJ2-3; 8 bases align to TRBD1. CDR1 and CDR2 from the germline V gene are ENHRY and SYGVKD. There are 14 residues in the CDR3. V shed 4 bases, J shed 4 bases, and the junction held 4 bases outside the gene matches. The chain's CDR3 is CAISVDRGSDTQYF. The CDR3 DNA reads TGTGCCATCAGTGTTGACAGGGGATCAGATACGCAGTATTTT.

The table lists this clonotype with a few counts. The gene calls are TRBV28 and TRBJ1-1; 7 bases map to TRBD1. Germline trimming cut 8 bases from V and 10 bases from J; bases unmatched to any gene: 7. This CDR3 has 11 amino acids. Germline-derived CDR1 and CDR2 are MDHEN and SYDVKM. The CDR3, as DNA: TGTGCCAGCTTTAATAGACAGGGAGCTTTCTTT. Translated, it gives CASFNRQGAFF.

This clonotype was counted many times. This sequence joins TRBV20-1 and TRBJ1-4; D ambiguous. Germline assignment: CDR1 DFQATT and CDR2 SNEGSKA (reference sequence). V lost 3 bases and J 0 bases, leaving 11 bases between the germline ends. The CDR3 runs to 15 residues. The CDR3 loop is CSASSQLATNEKLFF. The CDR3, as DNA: TGCAGTGCTAGCTCACAGTTAGCAACTAATGAAAAACTGTTTTTT.

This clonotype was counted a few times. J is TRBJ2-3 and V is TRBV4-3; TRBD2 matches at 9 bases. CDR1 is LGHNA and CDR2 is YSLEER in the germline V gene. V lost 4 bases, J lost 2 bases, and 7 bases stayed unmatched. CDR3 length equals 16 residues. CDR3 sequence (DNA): TGCGCCAGCAGCCGGGTCGCGGGGGGGTTCACAGATACGCAGTATTTT. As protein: CASSRVAGGFTDTQYF.

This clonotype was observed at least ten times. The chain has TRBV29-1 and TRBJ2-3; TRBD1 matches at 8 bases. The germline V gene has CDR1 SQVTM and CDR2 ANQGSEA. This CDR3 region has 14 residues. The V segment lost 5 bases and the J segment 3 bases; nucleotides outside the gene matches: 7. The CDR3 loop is CSVSGQGGTDTQYF. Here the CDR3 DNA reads TGCAGCGTTAGCGGACAGGGAGGAACAGATACGCAGTATTTT.

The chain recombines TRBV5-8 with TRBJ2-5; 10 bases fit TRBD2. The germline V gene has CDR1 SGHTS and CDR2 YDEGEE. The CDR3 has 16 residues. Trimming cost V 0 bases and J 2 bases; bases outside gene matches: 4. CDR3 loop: CASSLDTSGEQETQYF. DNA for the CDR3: TGTGCCAGCAGCTTGGACACTAGCGGGGAACAAGAGACCCAGTACTTC.

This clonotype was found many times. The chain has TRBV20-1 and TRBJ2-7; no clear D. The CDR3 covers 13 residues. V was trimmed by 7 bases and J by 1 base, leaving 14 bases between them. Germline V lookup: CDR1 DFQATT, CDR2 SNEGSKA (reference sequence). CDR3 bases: TGCAGTGTCCCGAGACTCTATTCCTACGAGCAGTACTTC. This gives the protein CSVPRLYSYEQYF.

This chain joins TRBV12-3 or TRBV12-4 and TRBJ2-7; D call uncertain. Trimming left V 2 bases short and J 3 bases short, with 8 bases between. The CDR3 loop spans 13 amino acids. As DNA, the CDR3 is TGTGCCAGCAGTTTAATTGGATTCTACGAGCAGTACTTC. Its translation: CASSLIGFYEQYF.

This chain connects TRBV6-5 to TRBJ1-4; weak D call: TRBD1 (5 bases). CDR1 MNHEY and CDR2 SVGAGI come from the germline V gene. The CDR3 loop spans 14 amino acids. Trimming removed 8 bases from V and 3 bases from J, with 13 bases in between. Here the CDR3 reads CASSRAGPNEKLFF. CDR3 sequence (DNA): TGTGCCAGCTCCAGGGCAGGGCCTAATGAAAAACTGTTTTTT.

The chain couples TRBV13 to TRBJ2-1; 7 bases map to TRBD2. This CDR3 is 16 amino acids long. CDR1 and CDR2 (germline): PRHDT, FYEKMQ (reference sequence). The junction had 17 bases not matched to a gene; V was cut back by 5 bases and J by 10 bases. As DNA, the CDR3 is TGTGCCAGCAGCCCCAGTGAGAGCGGGGCTCGGGACGAGCAGTTCTTC. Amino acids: CASSPSESGARDEQFF.

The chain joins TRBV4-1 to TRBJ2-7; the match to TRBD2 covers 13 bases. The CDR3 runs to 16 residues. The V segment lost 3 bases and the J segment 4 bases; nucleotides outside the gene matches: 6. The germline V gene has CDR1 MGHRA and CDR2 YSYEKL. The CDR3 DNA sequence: TGCGCCAGCAGCCAGGCCGGGACTAGCGGGATTTACGAGCAGTACTTC. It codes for CASSQAGTSGIYEQYF.

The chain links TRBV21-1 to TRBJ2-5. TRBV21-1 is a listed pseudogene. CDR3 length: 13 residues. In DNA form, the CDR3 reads TGTGCCAGCAGCAAGTCTGAGTTAGAGACCCAGTACTTC. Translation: CASSKSELETQYF.

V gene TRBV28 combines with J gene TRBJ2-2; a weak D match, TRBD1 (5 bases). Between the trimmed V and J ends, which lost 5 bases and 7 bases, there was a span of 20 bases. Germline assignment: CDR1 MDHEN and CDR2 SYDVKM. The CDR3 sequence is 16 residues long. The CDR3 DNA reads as TGTGCCAGCAGTCCAATAGGGCCATGGGGCTTCGGGGAGCTGTTTTTT. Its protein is CASSPIGPWGFGELFF.

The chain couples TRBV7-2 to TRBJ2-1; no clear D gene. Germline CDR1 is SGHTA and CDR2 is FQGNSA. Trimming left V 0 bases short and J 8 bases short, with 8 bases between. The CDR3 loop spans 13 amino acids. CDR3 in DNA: TGTGCCAGCAGCTTAGCCACAGCATATGAGCAGTTCTTC. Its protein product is CASSLATAYEQFF.

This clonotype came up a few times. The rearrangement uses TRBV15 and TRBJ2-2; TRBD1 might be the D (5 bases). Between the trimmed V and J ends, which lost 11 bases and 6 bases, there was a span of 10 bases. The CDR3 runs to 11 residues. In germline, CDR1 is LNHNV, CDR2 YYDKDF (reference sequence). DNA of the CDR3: TGTGCCGTCCAGGGCTCCGGGGAGCTGTTTTTT. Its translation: CAVQGSGELFF.

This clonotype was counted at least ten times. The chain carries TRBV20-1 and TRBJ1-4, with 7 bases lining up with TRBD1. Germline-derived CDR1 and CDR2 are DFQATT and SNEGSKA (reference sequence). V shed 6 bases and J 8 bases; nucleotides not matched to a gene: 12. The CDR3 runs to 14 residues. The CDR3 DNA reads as TGCAGTGCACTCAGCGGGACAGAGGAGGAAAAACTGTTTTTT. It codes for CSALSGTEEEKLFF.

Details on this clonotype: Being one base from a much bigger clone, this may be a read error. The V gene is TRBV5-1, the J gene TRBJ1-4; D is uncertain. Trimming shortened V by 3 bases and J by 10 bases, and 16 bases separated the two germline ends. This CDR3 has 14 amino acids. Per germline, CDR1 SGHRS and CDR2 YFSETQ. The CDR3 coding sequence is TGCGCCAGCAGCTGGACTAGAGGAGAAGGAAAACTGTTTTTT. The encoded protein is CASSWTRGEGKLFF.

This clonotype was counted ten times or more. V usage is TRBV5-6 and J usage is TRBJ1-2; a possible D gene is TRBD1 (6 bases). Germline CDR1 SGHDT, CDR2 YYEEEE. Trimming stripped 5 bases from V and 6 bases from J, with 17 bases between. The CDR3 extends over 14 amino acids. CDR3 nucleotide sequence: TGTGCCAGCAGAATACCGGGGGCTCTGAATGGCTACACCTTC. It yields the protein CASRIPGALNGYTF. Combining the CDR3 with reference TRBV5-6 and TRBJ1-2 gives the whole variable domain DAGVTQSPTHLIKTRGQQVTLRCSPKSGHDTVSWYQQALGQGPQFIFQYYEEEERQRGNFPDRFSGHQFPNYSSELNVNALLLGDSALYLCASRIPGALNGYTFGSGTRLTVV.

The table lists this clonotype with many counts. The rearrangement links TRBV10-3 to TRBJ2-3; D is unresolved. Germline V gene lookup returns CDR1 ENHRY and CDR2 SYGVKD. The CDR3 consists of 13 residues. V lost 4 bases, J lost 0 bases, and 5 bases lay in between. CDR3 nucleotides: TGTGCCATCAGTGGACCGAGCACAGATACGCAGTATTTT. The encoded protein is CAISGPSTDTQYF.

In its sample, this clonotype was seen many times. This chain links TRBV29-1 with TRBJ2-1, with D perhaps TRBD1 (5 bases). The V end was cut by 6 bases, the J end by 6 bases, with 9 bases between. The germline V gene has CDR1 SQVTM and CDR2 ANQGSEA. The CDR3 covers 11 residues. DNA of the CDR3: TGCAGCGTGAGACAGTCCAATGAGCAGTTCTTC. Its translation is CSVRQSNEQFF.